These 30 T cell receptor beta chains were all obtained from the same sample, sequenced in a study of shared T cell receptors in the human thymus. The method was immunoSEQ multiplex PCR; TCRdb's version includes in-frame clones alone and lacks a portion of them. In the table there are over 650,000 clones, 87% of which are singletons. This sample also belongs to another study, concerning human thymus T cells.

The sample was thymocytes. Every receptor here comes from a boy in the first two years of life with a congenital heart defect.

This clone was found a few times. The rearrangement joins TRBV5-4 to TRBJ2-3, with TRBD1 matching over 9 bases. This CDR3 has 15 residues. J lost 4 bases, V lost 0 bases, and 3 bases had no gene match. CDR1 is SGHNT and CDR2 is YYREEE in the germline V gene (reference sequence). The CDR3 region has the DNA TGTGCCAGCAGCTTGGCACAGGGGGCCGCAGATACGCAGTATTTT. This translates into CASSLAQGAADTQYF. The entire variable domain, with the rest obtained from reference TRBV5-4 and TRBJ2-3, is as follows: ETGVTQSPTHLIKTRGQQVTLRCSSQSGHNTVSWYQQALGQGPQFIFQYYREEENGRGNFPPRFSGLQFPNYSSELNVNALELDDSALYLCASSLAQGAADTQYFGPGTRLTVL.

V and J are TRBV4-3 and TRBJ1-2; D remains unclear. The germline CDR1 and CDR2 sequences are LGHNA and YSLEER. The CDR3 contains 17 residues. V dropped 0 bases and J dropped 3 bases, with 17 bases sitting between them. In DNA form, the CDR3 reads TGCGCCAGCAGCCAAGATGAGCGCGGGGAGGAAGACTATGGCTACACCTTC. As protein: CASSQDERGEEDYGYTF.

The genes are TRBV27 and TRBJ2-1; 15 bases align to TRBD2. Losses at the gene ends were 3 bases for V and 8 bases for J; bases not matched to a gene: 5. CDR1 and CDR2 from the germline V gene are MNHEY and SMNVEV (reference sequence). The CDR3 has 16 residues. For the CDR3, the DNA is TGTGCCAGCAGTTTGGGGACTAGCGGGAGGATCGATGAGCAGTTCTTC. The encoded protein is CASSLGTSGRIDEQFF.

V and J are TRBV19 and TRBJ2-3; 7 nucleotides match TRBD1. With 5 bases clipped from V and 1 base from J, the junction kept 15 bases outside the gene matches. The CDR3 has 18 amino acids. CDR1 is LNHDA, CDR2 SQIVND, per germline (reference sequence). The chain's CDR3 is CASSPNTHDRARTDTQYF. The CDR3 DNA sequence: TGTGCCAGTAGTCCAAACACCCACGACAGGGCCCGCACAGATACGCAGTATTTT.

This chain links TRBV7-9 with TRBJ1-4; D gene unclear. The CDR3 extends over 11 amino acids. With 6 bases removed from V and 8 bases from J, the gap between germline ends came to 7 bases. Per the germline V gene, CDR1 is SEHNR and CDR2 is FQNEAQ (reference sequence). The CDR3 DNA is TGTGCCAGCAGGGAACAGGAAAAACTGTTTTTT. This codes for CASREQEKLFF.

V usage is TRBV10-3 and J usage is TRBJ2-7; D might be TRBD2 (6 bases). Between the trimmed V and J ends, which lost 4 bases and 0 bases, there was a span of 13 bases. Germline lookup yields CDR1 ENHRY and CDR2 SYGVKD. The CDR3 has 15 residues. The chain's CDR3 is CAISVRDGSSYEQYF. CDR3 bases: TGTGCCATCAGTGTACGGGACGGGAGCTCCTACGAGCAGTACTTC.

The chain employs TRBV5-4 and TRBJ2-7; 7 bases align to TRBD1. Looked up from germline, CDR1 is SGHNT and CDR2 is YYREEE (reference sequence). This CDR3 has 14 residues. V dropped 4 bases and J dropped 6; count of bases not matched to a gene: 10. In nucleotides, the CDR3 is TGTGCCAGCAGCACACAGGGGTCTCCGGCCGAGCAGTACTTC. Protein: CASSTQGSPAEQYF.

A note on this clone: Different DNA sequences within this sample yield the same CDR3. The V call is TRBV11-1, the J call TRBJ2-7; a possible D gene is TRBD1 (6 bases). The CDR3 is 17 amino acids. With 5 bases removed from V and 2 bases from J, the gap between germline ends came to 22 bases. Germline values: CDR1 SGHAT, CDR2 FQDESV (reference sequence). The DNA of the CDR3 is TGTGCCAGCAGCCCCCCCGCCAGGGACAAGGTAACCTACGAGCAGTACTTC. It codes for CASSPPARDKVTYEQYF.

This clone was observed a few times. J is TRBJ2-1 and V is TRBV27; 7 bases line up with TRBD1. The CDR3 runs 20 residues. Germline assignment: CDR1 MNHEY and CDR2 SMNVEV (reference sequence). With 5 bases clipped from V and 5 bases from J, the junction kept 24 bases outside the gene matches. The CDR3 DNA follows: TGTGCCAGCAGTCAGGGACAGAGGTCCGCAGCCCCCTCTACTAACAATGAGCAGTTCTTC. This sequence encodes CASSQGQRSAAPSTNNEQFF.

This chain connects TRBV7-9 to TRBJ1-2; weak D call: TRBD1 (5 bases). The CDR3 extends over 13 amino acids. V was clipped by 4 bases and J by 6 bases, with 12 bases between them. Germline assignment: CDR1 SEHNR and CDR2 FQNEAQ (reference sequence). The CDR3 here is CASSSAGMDGYTF. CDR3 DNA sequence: TGTGCCAGCAGCTCCGCAGGGATGGATGGCTACACCTTC.

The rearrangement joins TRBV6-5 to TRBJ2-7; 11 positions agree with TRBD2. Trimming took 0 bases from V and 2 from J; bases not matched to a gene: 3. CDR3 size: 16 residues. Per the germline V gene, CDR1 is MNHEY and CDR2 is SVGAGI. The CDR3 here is CASSYSATSGTYEQYF. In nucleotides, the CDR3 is TGTGCCAGCAGTTACTCGGCGACTAGCGGGACCTACGAGCAGTACTTC.

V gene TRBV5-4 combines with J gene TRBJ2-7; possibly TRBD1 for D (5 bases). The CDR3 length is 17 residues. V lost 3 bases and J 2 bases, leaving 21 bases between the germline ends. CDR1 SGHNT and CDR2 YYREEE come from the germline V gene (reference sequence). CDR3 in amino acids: CASSSPPYPDRTYEQYF. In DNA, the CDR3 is TGTGCCAGCAGCTCCCCACCCTACCCAGACAGAACCTACGAGCAGTACTTC.

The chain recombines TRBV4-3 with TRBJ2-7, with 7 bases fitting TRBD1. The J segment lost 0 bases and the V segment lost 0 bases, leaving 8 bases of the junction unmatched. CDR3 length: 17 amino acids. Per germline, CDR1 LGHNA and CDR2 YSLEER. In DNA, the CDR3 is TGCGCCAGCAGCCAAGAAATGGAGACAGGGAGCTCCTACGAGCAGTACTTC. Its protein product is CASSQEMETGSSYEQYF.

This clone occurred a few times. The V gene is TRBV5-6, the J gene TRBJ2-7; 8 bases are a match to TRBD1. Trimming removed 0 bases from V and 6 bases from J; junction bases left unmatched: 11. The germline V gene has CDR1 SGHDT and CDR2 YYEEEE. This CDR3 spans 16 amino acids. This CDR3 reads CASSLDRGWEMGEQYF. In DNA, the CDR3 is TGTGCCAGCAGCTTGGACAGGGGGTGGGAGATGGGCGAGCAGTACTTC.

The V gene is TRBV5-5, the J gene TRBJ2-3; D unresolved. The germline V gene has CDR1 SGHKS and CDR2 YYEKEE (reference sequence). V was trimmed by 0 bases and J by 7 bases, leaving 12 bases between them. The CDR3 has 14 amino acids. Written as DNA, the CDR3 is TGTGCCAGCAGCTTGGAACCCTACCTTCATACGCAGTATTTT. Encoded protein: CASSLEPYLHTQYF.

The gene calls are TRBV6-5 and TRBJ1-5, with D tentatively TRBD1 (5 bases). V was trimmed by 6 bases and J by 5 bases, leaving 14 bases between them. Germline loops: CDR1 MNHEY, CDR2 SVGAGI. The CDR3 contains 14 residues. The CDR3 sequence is CASRLGSGDQPQHF. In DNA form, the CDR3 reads TGTGCCAGCAGATTGGGGTCGGGGGATCAGCCCCAGCATTTT.

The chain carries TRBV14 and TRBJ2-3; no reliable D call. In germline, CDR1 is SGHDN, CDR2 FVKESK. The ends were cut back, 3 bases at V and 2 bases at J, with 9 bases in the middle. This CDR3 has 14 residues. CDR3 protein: CASSHEWYTDTQYF. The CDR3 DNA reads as TGTGCCAGCAGCCATGAGTGGTACACAGATACGCAGTATTTT.

CDR3 region: CAWLTRDRGRYEQYF. DNA of the CDR3: TGTGCCTGGCTGACCCGGGACAGGGGCCGGTACGAGCAGTACTTC. The J gene is TRBJ2-7, the V gene TRBV30, with 10 bases matching TRBD1. V dropped 5 bases and J dropped 4; count of bases not matched to a gene: 11. Germline assignment: CDR1 GTSNPN and CDR2 SVGIG (reference sequence). This CDR3 comprises 15 residues.

CDR3 residues: CASRPGTGSYEQYF. The CDR3 DNA reads TGTGCCAGCAGACCCGGGACAGGGTCCTACGAGCAGTACTTC. This chain joins TRBV2 and TRBJ2-7, with TRBD1 matching 9 bases. The CDR3 length is 14 residues. Germline V gene data show CDR1 as SNHLY and CDR2 as FYNNEI. Unmatched junction bases numbered 4, after V lost 6 bases and J lost 1 base.

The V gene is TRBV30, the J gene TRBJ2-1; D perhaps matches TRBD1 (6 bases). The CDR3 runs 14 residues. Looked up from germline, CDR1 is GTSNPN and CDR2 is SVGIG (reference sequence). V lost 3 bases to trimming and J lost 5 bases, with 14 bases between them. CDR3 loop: CAWRGATRDNEQFF. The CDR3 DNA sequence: TGTGCCTGGAGGGGGGCAACAAGGGACAATGAGCAGTTCTTC.

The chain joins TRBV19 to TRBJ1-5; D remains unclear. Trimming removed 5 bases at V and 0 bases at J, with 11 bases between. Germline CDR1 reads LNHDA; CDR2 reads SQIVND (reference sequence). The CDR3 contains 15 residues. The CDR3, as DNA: TGTGCCAGTAGTGGAGACGGGTATAGCAATCAGCCCCAGCATTTT. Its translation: CASSGDGYSNQPQHF.

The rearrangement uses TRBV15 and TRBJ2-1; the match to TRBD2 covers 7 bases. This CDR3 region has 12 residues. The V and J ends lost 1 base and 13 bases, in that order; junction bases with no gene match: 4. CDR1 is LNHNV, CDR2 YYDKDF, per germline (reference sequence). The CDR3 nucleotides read TGTGCCACCAGCAGAGGGGGGGGACGACAGTTCTTC. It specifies CATSRGGGRQFF. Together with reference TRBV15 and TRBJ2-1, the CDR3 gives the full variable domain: DAMVIQNPRYQVTQFGKPVTLSCSQTLNHNVMYWYQQKSSQAPKLLFHYYDKDFNNEADTPDNFQSRRPNTSFCFLDIRSPGLGDTAMYLCATSRGGGRQFFGPGTRLTVL.

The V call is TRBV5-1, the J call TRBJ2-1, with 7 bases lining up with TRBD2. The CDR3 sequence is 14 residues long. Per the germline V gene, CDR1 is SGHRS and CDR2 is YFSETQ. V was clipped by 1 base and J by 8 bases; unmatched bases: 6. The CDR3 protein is CASSLSGGGDEQFF. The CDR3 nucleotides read TGCGCCAGCAGCTTGTCGGGGGGAGGAGATGAGCAGTTCTTC.

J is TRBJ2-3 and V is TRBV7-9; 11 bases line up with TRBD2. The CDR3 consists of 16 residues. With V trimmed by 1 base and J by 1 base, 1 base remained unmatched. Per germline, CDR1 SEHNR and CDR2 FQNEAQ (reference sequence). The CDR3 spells CASSLELAGGTDTQYF. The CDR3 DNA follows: TGTGCCAGCAGCTTAGAACTAGCGGGGGGCACAGATACGCAGTATTTT. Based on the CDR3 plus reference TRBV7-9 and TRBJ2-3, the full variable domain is DTGVSQNPRHKITKRGQNVTFRCDPISEHNRLYWYRQTLGQGPEFLTYFQNEAQLEKSRLLSDRFSAERPKGSFSTLEIQRTEQGDSAMYLCASSLELAGGTDTQYFGPGTRLTVL.

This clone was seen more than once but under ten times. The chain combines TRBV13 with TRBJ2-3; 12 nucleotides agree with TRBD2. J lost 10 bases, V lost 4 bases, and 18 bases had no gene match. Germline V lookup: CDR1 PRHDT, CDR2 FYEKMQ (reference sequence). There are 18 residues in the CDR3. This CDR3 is CASSSSPTSGSSVRPQYF. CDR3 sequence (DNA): TGTGCCAGCAGCTCGTCCCCGACTAGCGGGAGTTCGGTGAGGCCGCAGTATTTT.

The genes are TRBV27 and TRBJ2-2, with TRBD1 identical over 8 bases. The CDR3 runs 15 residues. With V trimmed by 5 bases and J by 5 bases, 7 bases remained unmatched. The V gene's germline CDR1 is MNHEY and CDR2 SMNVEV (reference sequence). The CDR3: CASSTRTGRTGELFF. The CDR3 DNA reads TGTGCCAGCAGTACCCGGACAGGGCGGACCGGGGAGCTGTTTTTT.

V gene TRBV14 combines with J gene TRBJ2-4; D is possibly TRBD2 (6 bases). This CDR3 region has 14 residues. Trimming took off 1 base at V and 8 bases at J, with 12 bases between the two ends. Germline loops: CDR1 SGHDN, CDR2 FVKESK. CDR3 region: CASSQGRGTDIQYF. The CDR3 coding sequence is TGTGCCAGCAGCCAAGGTCGCGGGACGGACATTCAGTACTTC.

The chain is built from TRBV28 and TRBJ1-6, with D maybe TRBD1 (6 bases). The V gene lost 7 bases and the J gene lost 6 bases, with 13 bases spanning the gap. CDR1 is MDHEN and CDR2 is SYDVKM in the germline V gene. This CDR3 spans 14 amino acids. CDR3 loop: CASKKQGSNSPLHF. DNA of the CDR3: TGTGCCAGCAAGAAACAGGGATCTAATTCACCCCTCCACTTT.

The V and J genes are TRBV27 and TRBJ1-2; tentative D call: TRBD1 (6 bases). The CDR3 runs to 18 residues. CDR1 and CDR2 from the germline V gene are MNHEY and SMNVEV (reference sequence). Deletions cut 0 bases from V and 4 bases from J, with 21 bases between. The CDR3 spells CASSLSTGGQLRGYGYTF. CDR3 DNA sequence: TGTGCCAGCAGTTTATCCACCGGGGGGCAATTAAGGGGCTATGGCTACACCTTC.

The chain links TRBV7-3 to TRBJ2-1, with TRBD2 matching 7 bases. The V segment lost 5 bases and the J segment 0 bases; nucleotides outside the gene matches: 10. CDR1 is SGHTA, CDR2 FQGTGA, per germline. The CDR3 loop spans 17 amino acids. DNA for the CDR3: TGTGCCAGCAGCCCGGGGGGTTATCTAGTCTCCTACAATGAGCAGTTCTTC. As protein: CASSPGGYLVSYNEQFF.